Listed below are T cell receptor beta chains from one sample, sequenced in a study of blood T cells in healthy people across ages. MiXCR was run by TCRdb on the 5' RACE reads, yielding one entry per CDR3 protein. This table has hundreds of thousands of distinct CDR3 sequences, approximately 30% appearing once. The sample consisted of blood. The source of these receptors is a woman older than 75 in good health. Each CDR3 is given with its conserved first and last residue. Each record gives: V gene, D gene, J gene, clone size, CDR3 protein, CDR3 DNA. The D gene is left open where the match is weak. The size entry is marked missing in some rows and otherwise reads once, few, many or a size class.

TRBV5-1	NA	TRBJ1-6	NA	CASRDDYNSPLHF	TGCGCCTCGAGAGATGACTATAATTCACCCCTCCACTTT
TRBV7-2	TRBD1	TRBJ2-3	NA	CASSQESGGGTDTQYF	TGTGCCAGCAGCCAAGAGTCAGGGGGCGGCACAGATACGCAGTATTTT
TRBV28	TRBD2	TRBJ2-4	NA	CATLLPLGRPGNIQYF	TGTGCCACCCTTCTGCCTCTCGGGAGGCCAGGGAACATTCAGTACTTC
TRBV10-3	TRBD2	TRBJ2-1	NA	CAISASGSGNEQFF	TGTGCCATCAGCGCTAGCGGGAGTGGTAATGAGCAGTTCTTC
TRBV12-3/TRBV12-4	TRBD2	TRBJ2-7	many	CASSPGLAGQKYF	TGTGCCAGCAGTCCAGGACTAGCGGGTCAAAAGTACTTC
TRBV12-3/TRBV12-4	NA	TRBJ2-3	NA	CASSTSTRRTDTQYF	TGTGCCAGCAGTACCTCGACTCGCCGCACAGATACGCAGTATTTT
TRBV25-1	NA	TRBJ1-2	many	CASSAGQYGYTF	TGTGCCAGCAGTGCAGGACAGTATGGCTACACCTTC
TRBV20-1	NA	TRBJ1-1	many	CSASQRWDTEAFF	TGCAGTGCTAGTCAGCGGTGGGACACTGAAGCTTTCTTT
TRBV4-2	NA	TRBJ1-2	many	CASSREGSTNYGYTF	TGTGCCAGCAGCCGTGAAGGTAGTACTAACTATGGCTACACCTTC
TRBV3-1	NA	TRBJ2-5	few	CASSQVGGQQETQYF	TGTGCCAGCAGCCAAGTGGGGGGACAGCAAGAGACCCAGTACTTC
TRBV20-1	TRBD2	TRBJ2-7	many	CSARDPSGGTYEQYF	TGCAGTGCTAGAGATCCTAGCGGGGGGACCTACGAGCAGTACTTC
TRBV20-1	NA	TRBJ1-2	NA	CSARDLPDGYTF	TGCAGTGCTAGAGATCTCCCGGATGGCTACACCTTC
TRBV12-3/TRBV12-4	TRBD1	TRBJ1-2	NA	CASSYFPGQGVFGYTF	TGTGCCAGCAGTTACTTCCCGGGACAGGGGGTTTTCGGCTACACCTTC
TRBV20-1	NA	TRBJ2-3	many	CSASNPLEGSDTQYF	TGCAGTGCTAGTAATCCCCTCGAAGGATCCGATACGCAGTATTTT
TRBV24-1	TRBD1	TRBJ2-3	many	CATSDWTGGSDTQYF	TGTGCCACCAGTGATTGGACAGGGGGGTCAGATACGCAGTATTTT
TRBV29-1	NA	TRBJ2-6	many	CSVGSSSGANVLTF	TGCAGCGTTGGAAGCAGCTCTGGGGCCAACGTCCTGACTTTC
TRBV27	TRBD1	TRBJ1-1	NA	CASSPLRTGVTEAFF	TGTGCCAGCAGCCCCCTTAGGACAGGGGTGACTGAAGCTTTCTTT
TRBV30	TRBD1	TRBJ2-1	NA	CAWSGTGVNEQFF	TGTGCCTGGAGCGGGACAGGGGTCAATGAGCAGTTCTTC
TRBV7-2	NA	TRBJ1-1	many	CASSLDPGPNTEAFF	TGTGCCAGCAGCTTAGATCCCGGACCGAACACTGAAGCTTTCTTT
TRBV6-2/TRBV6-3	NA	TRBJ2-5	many	CAARRGGETQYF	TGTGCCGCCCGCAGGGGAGGAGAGACCCAGTACTTC
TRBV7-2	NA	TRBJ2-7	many	CASSFEGGYSYEQYF	TGTGCCAGCAGCTTTGAAGGGGGATACTCCTACGAGCAGTACTTC
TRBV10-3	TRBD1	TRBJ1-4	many	CAISEPSGGQGAEKLFF	TGTGCCATCAGTGAACCTTCGGGGGGACAGGGGGCAGAAAAACTGTTTTTT
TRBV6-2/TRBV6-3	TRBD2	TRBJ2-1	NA	CASSSTSGSSYNEQFF	TGTGCCAGCAGTTCGACTAGCGGGAGCTCCTACAATGAGCAGTTCTTC
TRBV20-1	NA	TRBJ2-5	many	CSARPPQGSLHEETQYF	TGCAGTGCTAGACCCCCCCAGGGTAGCCTACATGAAGAGACCCAGTACTTC
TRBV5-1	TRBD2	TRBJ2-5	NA	CASSGGESKGTQYF	TGCGCCAGCAGCGGGGGGGAGTCCAAGGGGACCCAGTACTTC
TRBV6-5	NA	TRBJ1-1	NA	CASSYSKANTEAFF	TGTGCCAGCAGTTACTCGAAAGCGAACACTGAAGCTTTCTTT
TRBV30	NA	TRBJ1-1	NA	CAWRTTPPGTEAFF	TGTGCCTGGAGGACGACTCCCCCGGGCACTGAAGCTTTCTTT
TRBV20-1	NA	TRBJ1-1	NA	CSASPLRGRTEAFF	TGCAGTGCTAGCCCCCTTAGGGGAAGGACTGAAGCTTTCTTT
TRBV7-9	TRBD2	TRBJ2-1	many	CASSGRLAGSEQFF	TGTGCCAGCAGCGGAAGACTAGCGGGGTCTGAGCAGTTCTTC
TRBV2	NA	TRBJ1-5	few	CASRSLVGDSNQPQHF	TGTGCCAGCAGGTCTTTGGTGGGGGATAGCAATCAGCCCCAGCATTTT